These 14 T cell receptor beta chains were all obtained from the same sample, sequenced in a study of metastatic and nonmetastatic thyroid tumors. TCRdb re-processed the PCR reads through MiXCR. The data show just under 60,000 clones, about 17% seen once. None of the patients had undergone any treatment ahead of thyroid surgery. The specimen sequenced was blood. The receptors stem from a male donor with papillary thyroid cancer or a benign thyroid nodule (not recorded which). Some clones in this sample may be carry-over from other donors' samples.

Notes on this clone: A much larger clone differs from this one at a single base, so this may be a read error. In the same sample, other DNA sequences code for this CDR3. V and J are TRBV19 and TRBJ1-1, with TRBD1 as a possible D gene (5 bases). The CDR3 has 16 amino acids. Germline V gene sequence: CDR1 LNHDA, CDR2 SQIVND (reference sequence). V was pared by 6 bases and J by 1 base, with 18 bases between. The CDR3 DNA reads TGTGCCAGTAGCCACCCGAGAGGTGACAGGAACACTGAAGCTTTCTTT. Translating gives CASSHPRGDRNTEAFF.

This clone was recorded at least ten times. The rearrangement uses TRBV5-4 and TRBJ2-3; D may be TRBD2 (5 bases). This CDR3 is 14 amino acids long. V lost 0 bases and J lost 2, with 7 bases in between. Germline CDR1 and CDR2: SGHNT and YYREEE (reference sequence). The CDR3 DNA follows: TGTGCCAGCAGCTTGGGAGGGTTCACAGATACGCAGTATTTT. Protein product: CASSLGGFTDTQYF.

To note about this clone: A single base separates this from a much larger clone, so it may be a read error. The sample carries other DNA sequences with the same CDR3. The chain carries TRBV20-1 and TRBJ2-7; 9 positions match TRBD1. This CDR3 comprises 13 residues. Germline-derived CDR1 and CDR2 are DFQATT and SNEGSKA (reference sequence). Trimming took 7 bases from V and 5 from J; bases not matched to a gene: 9. The CDR3 reads CSVKGQGDHEQYF. For the CDR3, the DNA is TGCAGTGTTAAGGGACAGGGTGATCACGAGCAGTACTTC.

This clone was observed many times. V gene TRBV12-3 or TRBV12-4 combines with J gene TRBJ2-7, with D perhaps matching TRBD1 (6 bases). V lost 6 bases, J lost 6 bases, and 12 bases lay in between. The CDR3 runs to 12 residues. CDR3 DNA: TGTGCCAGCAGCAGGGGATCGGGCGAGCAGTACGTC. It specifies CASSRGSGEQYV.

This clone turned up a few times. This may be a read error: a much more frequent sequence differs by one nucleotide. The rearrangement joins TRBV3-1 to TRBJ2-2; 10 bases line up with TRBD2. Germline V gives CDR1 LGHDT, CDR2 YNNKEL (reference sequence). The CDR3 extends over 15 amino acids. With V trimmed by 3 bases and J by 9 bases, 7 bases remained unmatched. Written as DNA, the CDR3 is TGTGCCAGCAGCCACGGGACTAGCGTCTCCTGGGAGCTGTTTTTT. This codes for CASSHGTSVSWELFF.

On this clone itself: With a much larger clone just one base away, this may be a read error. This chain connects TRBV20-1 to TRBJ2-5, with 15 bases lining up with TRBD2. Germline V gives CDR1 DFQATT, CDR2 SNEGSKA (reference sequence). This CDR3 is built from 17 residues. The ends lost 5 bases at V and 5 bases at J; junction bases unmatched: 12. For the CDR3, the DNA is TGCAGTGCTCCAGGACTAGCGGGAGGGACGGTGGAGGAGACCCAGTACTTC. The encoded protein is CSAPGLAGGTVEETQYF.

This clone was observed at least ten times. In DNA form, the CDR3 reads TGTGCCACCAGTGATTTGGGACTAGCGGGATACAATGAGCAGTTCTTC. This translates into CATSDLGLAGYNEQFF. This chain connects TRBV24-1 to TRBJ2-1; 12 bases fit TRBD2. The CDR3 runs to 16 residues. The J segment lost 4 bases and the V segment lost 0 bases, leaving 0 bases of the junction unmatched. CDR1 is KGHDR and CDR2 is SFDVKD in the germline V gene.

This clone occurred many times. This chain connects TRBV6-1 to TRBJ2-1; TRBD2 matches at 13 bases. Germline V gene data show CDR1 as MNHNS and CDR2 as SASEGT. V shed 9 bases and J 6 bases; nucleotides not matched to a gene: 5. The CDR3 runs to 14 residues. CDR3 sequence: CASKLAGGLNEQFF. CDR3 coding DNA: TGTGCCAGTAAACTAGCGGGGGGGCTCAATGAGCAGTTCTTC.

The chain employs TRBV6-1 and TRBJ1-2; D remains unclear. V lost 6 bases, J lost 4 bases, and 15 bases lay in between. The CDR3 length is 14 residues. Germline V CDR1 and CDR2: MNHNS, SASEGT. The CDR3 loop is CASSTTDLGYGYTF. DNA for the CDR3: TGTGCCAGCAGCACCACAGATCTGGGCTATGGCTACACCTTC.

This clone showed up many times. The rearrangement joins TRBV12-3 or TRBV12-4 to TRBJ2-3; 9 bases line up with TRBD2. The V segment lost 4 bases and the J segment 3 bases; nucleotides outside the gene matches: 8. The CDR3 consists of 16 residues. The CDR3 region is CASSSQSGRSTDTQYF. The CDR3 DNA sequence: TGTGCCAGCAGTTCCCAAAGCGGGAGGTCGACAGATACGCAGTATTTT.

The V call is TRBV12-3 or TRBV12-4, the J call TRBJ1-2; D remains ambiguous. The CDR3 has 13 amino acids. Trimming shortened V by 7 bases and J by 4 bases, and 13 bases separated the two germline ends. CDR3 nucleotide sequence: TGTGCCAGCATTTTTAGTTGGACCTATGGCTACACCTTC. Protein: CASIFSWTYGYTF.

This clone was counted at least ten times. The rearrangement uses TRBV10-1 and TRBJ2-5, with 8 bases matching TRBD1. The V gene end was trimmed by 8 bases and the J gene end by 4 bases; junction bases not matched to a gene: 9. CDR3 size: 14 residues. Germline CDR1 WNHNN, CDR2 SYGVQD (reference sequence). The CDR3 nucleotides read TGCGCCAGCGGTTCCAGGGGGCCTCGAGAGACCCAGTACTTC. Amino acid sequence: CASGSRGPRETQYF.

Many counts were recorded for this clone. This chain uses TRBV5-8 with TRBJ2-1, with TRBD2 as a possible D gene (5 bases). This CDR3 is 13 amino acids long. Trimming left V 0 bases short and J 10 bases short, with 11 bases between. Germline CDR1 is SGHTS and CDR2 is YDEGEE. CDR3 sequence (DNA): TGTGCCAGCAGCTTGGTTCTAGCTGGGGAGCAGTTCTTC. It translates to CASSLVLAGEQFF.

A note on this clone: At one of its ends the junction is not consistent with the germline gene, which may arise from a read error. This chain connects TRBV12-3 or TRBV12-4 to TRBJ1-5, with 7 bases lining up with TRBD1. The CDR3 extends over 14 amino acids. CDR3 bases: TGTGCCAGCAATGTCCAGGGGGGCGGTCAGCCCCAACATTTT. It is translated as CASNVQGGGQPQHF.